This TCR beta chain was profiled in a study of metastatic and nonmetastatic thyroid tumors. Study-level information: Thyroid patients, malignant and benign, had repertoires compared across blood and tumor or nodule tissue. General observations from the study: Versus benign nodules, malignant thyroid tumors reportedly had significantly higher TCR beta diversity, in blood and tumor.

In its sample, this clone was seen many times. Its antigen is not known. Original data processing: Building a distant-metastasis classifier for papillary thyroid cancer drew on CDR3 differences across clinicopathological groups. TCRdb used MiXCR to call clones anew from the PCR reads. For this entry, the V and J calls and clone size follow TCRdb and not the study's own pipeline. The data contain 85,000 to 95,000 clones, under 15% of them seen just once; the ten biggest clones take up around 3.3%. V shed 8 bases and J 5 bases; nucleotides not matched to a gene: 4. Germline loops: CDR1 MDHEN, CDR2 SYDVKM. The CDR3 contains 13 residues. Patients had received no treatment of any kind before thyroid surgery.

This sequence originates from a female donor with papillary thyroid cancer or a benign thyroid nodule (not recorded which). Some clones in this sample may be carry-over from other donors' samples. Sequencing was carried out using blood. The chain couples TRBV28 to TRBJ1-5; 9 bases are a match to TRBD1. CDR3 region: CASRDREHQPQHF. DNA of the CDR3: TGTGCCAGCCGGGACAGGGAGCATCAGCCCCAGCATTTT.